This TCR beta chain was obtained from a study of blood T cell repertoires in COVID-19. Study at large: Acute and convalescent COVID-19 specimens originated in the United States, Italy and Spain. The analysed material was cDNA or gDNA that came from T cells, B-cell-depleted T cells, or PBMCs.

Authors' processing steps: For nucleated cells, counts were estimated from reference gene primer amplification. The table came from immunoSEQ multiplex PCR; TCRdb's copy has only in-frame clones and leaves some out. From that table come the V and J calls and clone size; the DNA was used to work out D and trimming. The top ten hold roughly 8% of the sample, which has about 160,000 clones, approximately 79% seen once. Seattle enrolled patients during active infection and tracked them longitudinally. In its sample, this clone was seen a few times. Germline V gene data show CDR1 as SGHAT and CDR2 as FQNNGV. The CDR3 contains 15 residues. The germline V and J ends were trimmed by 0 bases and 6 bases, with 11 bases remaining between them.

The chain has TRBV11-2 and TRBJ1-4; a weak D match, TRBD1 (6 bases). The sample comprised peripheral blood. This TCR came from a woman aged 55-75 years with COVID-19, enrolled during active disease. The CDR3 region has the DNA TGTGCCAGCAGCTTAGATCAGGGGACCGATGAAAAACTGTTTTTT. Translated: CASSLDQGTDEKLFF.